Shown below are 14 T cell receptor beta chains from a single sample sequenced in a study of PD-1 blockade in classical Hodgkin lymphoma. Here immunoSEQ multiplex PCR was the method, and the copy in TCRdb shows in-frame clones only, minus some. The sample carries approximately 52,000 clones, around 73% recorded once. All trial patients relapsed after autologous stem cell transplantation. The sample was peripheral blood mononuclear cells (PBMCs), taken before the second cycle of nivolumab. These receptors came from a human donor with classical Hodgkin lymphoma.

This chain joins TRBV27 and TRBJ2-3, with 8 bases fitting TRBD2. There are 14 residues in the CDR3. V lost 7 bases and J lost 6; bases outside the gene matches: 9. Germline CDR1 MNHEY, CDR2 SMNVEV (reference sequence). CDR3 residues: CASTAGRALDTQYF. As DNA, the CDR3 is TGTGCCAGCACCGCCGGGAGGGCATTGGATACGCAGTATTTT.

This chain links TRBV10-3 with TRBJ2-5, with 7 bases aligning to TRBD2. The CDR3 is 14 residues long. CDR1 and CDR2 from the germline V gene are ENHRY and SYGVKD. Germline trimming cut 4 bases from V and 1 base from J; bases unmatched to any gene: 3. The CDR3: CAISGPSGQETQYF. The CDR3 DNA reads as TGTGCCATCAGTGGTCCTAGCGGCCAAGAGACCCAGTACTTC.

This chain connects TRBV2 to TRBJ2-5; perhaps TRBD2 as D (7 bases). V was cut by 7 bases and J by 5 bases, with 14 bases left in between. Germline V gives CDR1 SNHLY, CDR2 FYNNEI. This CDR3 region has 13 residues. The chain's CDR3 is CASTGGTGETQYF. Here the CDR3 DNA reads TGTGCCAGCACGGGGGGCACTGGGGAGACCCAGTACTTC.

This clone was detected a few times. The rearrangement uses TRBV5-1 and TRBJ1-2; tentative D call: TRBD1 (6 bases). V was shortened by 1 base and J by 2 bases, with 12 bases between the two germline ends. CDR1 and CDR2 from the germline V gene are SGHRS and YFSETQ. This CDR3 region has 15 residues. DNA for the CDR3: TGCGCCAGCAGCTTGACAGCAGGGGAAAACTATGGCTACACCTTC. It specifies CASSLTAGENYGYTF.

The V gene is TRBV5-8, the J gene TRBJ2-7; D is possibly TRBD1 (5 bases). V gave up 4 bases and J gave up 2 bases, with 16 bases separating them. Germline loops: CDR1 SGHTS, CDR2 YDEGEE. CDR3 length: 15 amino acids. The CDR3 sequence is CASSHRSQGPYEQYF. CDR3 DNA sequence: TGTGCCAGCAGCCATCGGAGCCAGGGCCCCTACGAGCAGTACTTC.

The rearrangement joins TRBV7-2 to TRBJ1-2; D ambiguous. The length of the CDR3 is 17 residues. Looked up from germline, CDR1 is SGHTA and CDR2 is FQGNSA. The V end lost 2 bases, the J end lost 8 bases, and 24 bases lay between the germline ends. The CDR3 reads CASSLKFGGHGEFGYTF. CDR3 nucleotides: TGTGCCAGCAGCTTAAAGTTTGGTGGGCATGGAGAGTTCGGCTACACCTTC.

J is TRBJ2-1 and V is TRBV28; 11 nucleotides match TRBD2. Germline CDR1 MDHEN, CDR2 SYDVKM. The J segment lost 3 bases and the V segment lost 1 base, leaving 8 bases of the junction unmatched. This CDR3 has 18 amino acids. CDR3 bases: TGTGCCAGCAGTTTATTGCTAGCGGGAGGTTCCCTCTACAATGAGCAGTTCTTC. Its translation is CASSLLLAGGSLYNEQFF.

Worth noting for this clone: At the DNA level, this CDR3 is encoded by other sequences in the same sample as well. The chain couples TRBV27 to TRBJ2-2; D uncertain. Looked up from germline, CDR1 is MNHEY and CDR2 is SMNVEV (reference sequence). V lost 6 bases, J lost 0 bases, and 5 bases lay in between. This CDR3 has 13 amino acids. The CDR3 here is CASSRTNTGELFF. The CDR3 nucleotides are TGTGCCAGCAGCAGGACGAACACCGGGGAGCTGTTTTTT.

The chain has TRBV28 and TRBJ1-3; D gene uncertain. The length of the CDR3 is 14 residues. CDR1 is MDHEN, CDR2 SYDVKM, per germline. V shed 4 bases and J shed 0 bases, with 7 bases lying between them. CDR3 sequence: CASSSRISGNTIYF. As DNA, the CDR3 is TGTGCCAGCAGTTCCAGGATCTCTGGAAACACCATATATTTT.

This clone was detected once. Other DNA sequences in the same sample also yield this CDR3. The V call is TRBV6-5, the J call TRBJ1-6; D is uncertain. CDR3 length: 12 residues. Germline CDR1 reads MNHEY; CDR2 reads SVGAGI. Trimming took off 2 bases at V and 9 bases at J, with 5 bases between the two ends. The CDR3 reads CASSYPASPLHF. The CDR3 coding sequence is TGTGCCAGCAGTTACCCGGCTTCACCCCTCCACTTT.

A single count supports this clone. The chain combines TRBV11-2 with TRBJ1-2, with a possible D match to TRBD1 (5 bases). V was clipped by 5 bases and J by 7 bases, with 14 bases between them. Germline values: CDR1 SGHAT, CDR2 FQNNGV. The CDR3 sequence is 13 residues long. The CDR3 loop is CASSPGPSGGYTF. The CDR3 DNA reads TGTGCCAGCAGCCCGGGACCCTCTGGTGGCTACACCTTC.

This clone showed up just a few times. The rearrangement links TRBV5-1 to TRBJ2-7, with D possibly being TRBD1 (8 bases). From germline, CDR1 is SGHRS and CDR2 YFSETQ. The V end lost 1 base, the J end lost 2 bases, and 13 bases lay between the germline ends. The CDR3 has 15 residues. DNA for the CDR3: TGCGCCAGCAGCTTGTCAACAGGGGGGGCCTACGAGCAGTACTTC. As protein: CASSLSTGGAYEQYF.

The chain couples TRBV18 to TRBJ2-1; 9 positions agree with TRBD1. Trimming took 8 bases from V and 1 from J; bases not matched to a gene: 3. From germline, CDR1 is KGHSH and CDR2 LQKENI. The CDR3 loop spans 14 amino acids. CDR3: CASVQGASYNEQFF. CDR3 coding DNA: TGTGCCAGCGTACAGGGGGCGTCCTACAATGAGCAGTTCTTC.

The chain uses TRBV27 and TRBJ2-7; D remains unclear. From germline, CDR1 is MNHEY and CDR2 SMNVEV (reference sequence). The CDR3 extends over 13 amino acids. V was clipped by 5 bases and J by 0 bases, with 8 bases between them. This CDR3 is CASSIESSYEQYF. Here the CDR3 DNA reads TGTGCCAGCAGTATCGAGAGCTCCTACGAGCAGTACTTC.